This T cell receptor beta chain was obtained from a study of regulatory T cells in long-lasting Graves disease. General study points: Repertoires from persistent disease leaned toward TRBV28, TRBJ1-2 and TRBJ2-5.

This clonotype has just a few counts. Its specificity is not known. Possible read error: a much larger clone is one base away. For TCR beta, libraries came from iRepertoire HTBI primers and Arm-PCR of CDR3 regions. Via MiXCR, TCRdb re-called the multiplex PCR reads, giving one row per CDR3 protein. The data contain roughly 380,000 distinct CDR3 sequences, 15% to 19% of them singletons. Time point of the sample: newly diagnosed GD, antithyroid drugs for less than 3 months. RNA from PBMCs was the source of the TCR library. The V gene's germline CDR1 is SGHAT and CDR2 FQNNGV. This CDR3 is 11 amino acids long.

This sequence was found in a female donor with Graves disease. The sample was peripheral blood mononuclear cells (PBMCs), taken at new diagnosis, from a patient treated with antithyroid drugs. This sequence joins TRBV11-2 and TRBJ2-7, with TRBD2 as a possible D gene (6 bases). DNA for the CDR3: TGTGCCGGCAGCTTTCCGACAGAGACTAGCTTC. Its protein is CAGSFPTETSF.